The following is a T cell receptor (beta chain) sequence with its context. Its antigen is currently unknown. From 3,500 to 4,500 ng of total RNA, each TCR library was prepared. For both chains, the TCRalpha and TCRbeta cDNA went through two nested PCRs of about 15 and 9 cycles. From its re-call of the 5' RACE reads, TCRdb lists each CDR3 protein once, without DNA. The listing contains more than 120,000 distinct CDR3 sequences. This CDR3 spans 15 amino acids. Per germline, CDR1 MNHEY and CDR2 SVGAGI. The data were obtained in a study of monozygotic twins with inflammatory bowel disease. Study conclusions and caveats: The study found lower TCRbeta diversity (inverse Simpson) in IBD patients than in healthy co-twins. There was no way to distinguish the different T cell subtypes.

The source material was blood. V usage is TRBV6-5 and J usage is TRBJ1-1. This clonotype originated in a human donor with ulcerative colitis or Crohn's disease, or a healthy co-twin of an affected twin (not recorded which). The CDR3 loop reads CASSYSREVFVTRTF.